This note documents a single T cell receptor beta chain sequence. Cohorts were determined from participant-reported clinical history. Recovery among Cohort 3 donors was established by two negative PCRs, clearance, or symptom resolution. The data were taken from a study of blood T cell repertoires in COVID-19. In the study overall: T cells, B-cell-depleted T cells, or PBMCs supplied cDNA or gDNA.

Trimming pared 1 base from V and 5 bases from J, leaving 12 bases between. This CDR3 comprises 14 residues. The germline CDR1 and CDR2 sequences are SGHRS and YFSETQ. In the study's own analysis: Nucleated cell number was recorded as an estimate derived from reference gene primer amplification. Repertoires were generated with immunoSEQ multiplex PCR, while TCRdb's copy carries only in-frame clones and drops some. Clonal size and the V and J genes are those of that table, whereas D and trimming came from the DNA. The repertoire holds about 320,000 clones, with about 87% as singletons. This TCR was recovered from a man aged 25-45 years who had recovered from COVID-19. Specimen: PBMCs or T cells enriched from blood (not recorded which). The chain couples TRBV5-1 to TRBJ1-1, with D possibly matching TRBD1 (5 bases). CDR3 sequence (DNA): TGCGCCAGCAGCTTGATCGGGCAGGGAACTGAAGCTTTCTTT. The encoded protein is CASSLIGQGTEAFF. Filled out from reference TRBV5-1 and TRBJ1-1, the complete variable domain reads KAGVTQTPRYLIKTRGQQVTLSCSPISGHRSVSWYQQTPGQGLQFLFEYFSETQRNKGNFPGRFSGRQFSNSRSEMNVSTLELGDSALYLCASSLIGQGTEAFFGQGTRLTVV.